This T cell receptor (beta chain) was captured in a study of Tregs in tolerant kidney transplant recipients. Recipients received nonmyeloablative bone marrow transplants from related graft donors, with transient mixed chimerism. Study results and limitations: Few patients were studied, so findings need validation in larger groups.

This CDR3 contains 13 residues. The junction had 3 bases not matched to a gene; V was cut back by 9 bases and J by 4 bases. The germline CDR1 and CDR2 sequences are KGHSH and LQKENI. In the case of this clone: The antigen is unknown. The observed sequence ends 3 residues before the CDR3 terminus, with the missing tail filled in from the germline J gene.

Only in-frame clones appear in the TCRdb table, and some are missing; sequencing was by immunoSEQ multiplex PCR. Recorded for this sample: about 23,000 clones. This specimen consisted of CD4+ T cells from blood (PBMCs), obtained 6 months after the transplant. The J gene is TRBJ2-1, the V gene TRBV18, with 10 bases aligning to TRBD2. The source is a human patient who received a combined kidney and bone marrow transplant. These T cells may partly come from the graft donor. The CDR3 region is CASTGLAYNEQFF. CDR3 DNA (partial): TGTGCCAGTACGGGACTAGCGTACAATGAG.